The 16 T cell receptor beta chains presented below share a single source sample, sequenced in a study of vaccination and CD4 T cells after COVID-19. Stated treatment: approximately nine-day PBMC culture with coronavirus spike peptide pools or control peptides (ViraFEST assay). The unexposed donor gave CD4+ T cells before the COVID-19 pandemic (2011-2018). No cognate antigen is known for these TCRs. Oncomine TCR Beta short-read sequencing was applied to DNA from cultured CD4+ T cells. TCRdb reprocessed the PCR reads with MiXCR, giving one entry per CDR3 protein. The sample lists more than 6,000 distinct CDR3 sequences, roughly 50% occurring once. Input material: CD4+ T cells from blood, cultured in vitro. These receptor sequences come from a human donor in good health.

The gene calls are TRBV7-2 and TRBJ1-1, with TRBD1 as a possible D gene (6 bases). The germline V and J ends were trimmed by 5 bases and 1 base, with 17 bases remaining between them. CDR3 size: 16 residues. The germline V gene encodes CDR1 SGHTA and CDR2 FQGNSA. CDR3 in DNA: TGTGCCAGCAGCAACAGAGGCCGGGACAAGAACACTGAAGCTTTCTTT. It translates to CASSNRGRDKNTEAFF.

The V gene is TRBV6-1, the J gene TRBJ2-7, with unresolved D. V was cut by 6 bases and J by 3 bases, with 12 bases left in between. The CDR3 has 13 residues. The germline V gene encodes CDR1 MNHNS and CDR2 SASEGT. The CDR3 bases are TGTGCCAGCAGGTTCCGGGCGAGCTACGAGCAGTACTTC. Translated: CASRFRASYEQYF.

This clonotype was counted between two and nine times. This CDR3 is CSDGTGIETQYF. The CDR3 bases are TGCAGTGACGGGACAGGGATAGAAACCCAGTACTTC. The chain links TRBV20-1 to TRBJ2-5; TRBD1 matches at 9 bases. V trimming: 7 bases; J trimming: 8 bases; junction bases outside the gene matches: 8. This CDR3 region has 12 residues. Germline V lookup: CDR1 DFQATT, CDR2 SNEGSKA (reference sequence).

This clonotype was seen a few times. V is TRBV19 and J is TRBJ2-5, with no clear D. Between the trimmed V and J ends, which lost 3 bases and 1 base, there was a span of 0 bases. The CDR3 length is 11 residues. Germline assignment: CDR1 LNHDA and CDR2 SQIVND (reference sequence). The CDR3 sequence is CASSIQETQYF. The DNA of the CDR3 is TGTGCCAGTAGTATCCAAGAGACCCAGTACTTC.

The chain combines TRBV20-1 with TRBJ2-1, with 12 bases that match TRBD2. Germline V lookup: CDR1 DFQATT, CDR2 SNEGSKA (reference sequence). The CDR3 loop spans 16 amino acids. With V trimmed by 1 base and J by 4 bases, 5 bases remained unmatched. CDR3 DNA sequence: TGCAGTGCTAGAGCCCTAGCGGGGGGGCCGTACAATGAGCAGTTCTTC. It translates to CSARALAGGPYNEQFF.

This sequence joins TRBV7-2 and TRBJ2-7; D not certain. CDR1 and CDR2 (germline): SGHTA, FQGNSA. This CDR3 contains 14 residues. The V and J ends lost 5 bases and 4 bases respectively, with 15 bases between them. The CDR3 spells CASSLDGFSYEQYF. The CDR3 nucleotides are TGTGCCAGCAGCCTAGACGGCTTTTCTTACGAGCAGTACTTC.

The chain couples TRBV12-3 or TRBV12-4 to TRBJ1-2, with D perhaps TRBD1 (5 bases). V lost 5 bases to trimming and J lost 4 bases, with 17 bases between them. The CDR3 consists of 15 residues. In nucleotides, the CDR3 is TGTGCCAGCAGTGCCACGGCCATAGGGGCCTATGGCTACACCTTC. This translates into CASSATAIGAYGYTF.

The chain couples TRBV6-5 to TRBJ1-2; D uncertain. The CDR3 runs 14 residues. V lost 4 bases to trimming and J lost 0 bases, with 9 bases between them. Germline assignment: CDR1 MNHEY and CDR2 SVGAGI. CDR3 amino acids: CASSSVGPNYGYTF. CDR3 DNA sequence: TGTGCCAGCAGTTCAGTGGGCCCTAACTATGGCTACACCTTC.

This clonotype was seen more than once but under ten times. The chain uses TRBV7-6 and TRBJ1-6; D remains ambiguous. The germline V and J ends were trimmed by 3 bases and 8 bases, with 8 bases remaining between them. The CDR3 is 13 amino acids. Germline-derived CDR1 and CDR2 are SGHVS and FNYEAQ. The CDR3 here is CASSFDPDSPLHF. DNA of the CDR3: TGTGCCAGCAGCTTCGATCCCGATTCACCCCTCCACTTT.

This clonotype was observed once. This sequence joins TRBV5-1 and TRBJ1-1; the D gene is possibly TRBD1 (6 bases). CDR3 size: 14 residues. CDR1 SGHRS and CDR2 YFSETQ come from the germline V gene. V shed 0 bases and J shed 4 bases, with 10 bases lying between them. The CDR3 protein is CASSLVGGPTEAFF. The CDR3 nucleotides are TGCGCCAGCAGCTTGGTTGGGGGGCCCACTGAAGCTTTCTTT.

CDR3 protein: CASRRTGVYRNQPQHF. CDR3 nucleotides: TGTGCCAGCAGACGGACAGGGGTTTATCGTAATCAGCCCCAGCATTTT. The chain links TRBV28 to TRBJ1-5, with 9 bases lining up with TRBD1. Trimming took 6 bases from V and 4 from J; bases not matched to a gene: 10. There are 16 residues in the CDR3. Per germline, CDR1 MDHEN and CDR2 SYDVKM.

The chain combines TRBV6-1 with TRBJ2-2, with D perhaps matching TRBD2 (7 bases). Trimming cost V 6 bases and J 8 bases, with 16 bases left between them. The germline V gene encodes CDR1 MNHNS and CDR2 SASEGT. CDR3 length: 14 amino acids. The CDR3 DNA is TGTGCCAGCAGGAAAACAGGGACTAAGGGGGAGCTGTTTTTT. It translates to CASRKTGTKGELFF.

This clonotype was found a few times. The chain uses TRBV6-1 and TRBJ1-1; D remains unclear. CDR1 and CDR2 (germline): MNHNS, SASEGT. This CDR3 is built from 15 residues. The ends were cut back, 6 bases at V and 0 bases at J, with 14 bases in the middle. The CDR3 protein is CASSPRTVMNTEAFF. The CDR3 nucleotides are TGTGCCAGCAGCCCTAGGACGGTTATGAACACTGAAGCTTTCTTT.

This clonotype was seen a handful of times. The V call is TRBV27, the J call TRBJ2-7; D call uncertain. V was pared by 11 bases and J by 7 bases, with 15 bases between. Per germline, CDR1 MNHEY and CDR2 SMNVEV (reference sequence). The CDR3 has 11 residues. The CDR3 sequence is CAQETSREQYF. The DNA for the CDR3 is TGTGCCCAAGAAACGTCCAGAGAGCAGTACTTC.

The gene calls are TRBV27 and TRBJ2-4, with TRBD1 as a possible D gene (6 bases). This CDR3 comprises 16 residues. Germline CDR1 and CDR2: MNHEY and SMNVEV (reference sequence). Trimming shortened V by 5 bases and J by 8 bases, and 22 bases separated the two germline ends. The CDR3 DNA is TGTGCCAGCAGTCCGCACCCCACAGGGATGTGGCACATTCAGTACTTC. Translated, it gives CASSPHPTGMWHIQYF.

The chain's CDR3 is CASWGLAGEQYF. CDR3 DNA sequence: TGTGCCAGCTGGGGACTAGCGGGGGAGCAGTACTTC. V gene TRBV19 combines with J gene TRBJ2-7; TRBD2 aligns across 13 bases. Germline V CDR1 and CDR2: LNHDA, SQIVND (reference sequence). The CDR3 consists of 12 residues. J was trimmed by 7 bases and V by 9 bases; bases with no gene match: 3.